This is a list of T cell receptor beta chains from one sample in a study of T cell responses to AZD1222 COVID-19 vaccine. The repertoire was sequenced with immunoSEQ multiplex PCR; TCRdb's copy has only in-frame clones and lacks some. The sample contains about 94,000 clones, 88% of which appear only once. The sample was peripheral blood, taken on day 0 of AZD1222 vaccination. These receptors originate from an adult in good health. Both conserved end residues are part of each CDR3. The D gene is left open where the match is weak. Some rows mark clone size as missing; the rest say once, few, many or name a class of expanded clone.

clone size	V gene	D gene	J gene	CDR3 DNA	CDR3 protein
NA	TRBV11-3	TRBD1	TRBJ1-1	TGTGCCAGCAGCCCGAGGGGGCACACTGAAGCTTTCTTT	CASSPRGHTEAFF
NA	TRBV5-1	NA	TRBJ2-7	TGCGCCAGCAGCGCCGGGACAACCTACGAGCAGTACTTC	CASSAGTTYEQYF
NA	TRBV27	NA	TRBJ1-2	TGTGCCAGCAGTTCTGGGGTTAACTATGGCTACACCTTC	CASSSGVNYGYTF
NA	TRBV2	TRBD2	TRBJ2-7	TGTGCCAGCAGTGAACTAGCGGGGGTCCTCAGCTCCTACGAGCAGTACTTC	CASSELAGVLSSYEQYF
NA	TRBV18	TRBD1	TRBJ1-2	TGTGCCAGCTCACCCGCATTTGACAGGGATGCTGGCTACACCTTC	CASSPAFDRDAGYTF
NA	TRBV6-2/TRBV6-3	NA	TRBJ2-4	TGTGCCAGCAGTTTGGGCCTTTCGACGACAGGGAGGTGGAACATTCAGTACTTC	CASSLGLSTTGRWNIQYF
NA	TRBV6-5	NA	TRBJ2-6	TGTGCCAGCACCGTCGAGAGCTCTGGGGCCAACGTCCTGACTTTC	CASTVESSGANVLTF
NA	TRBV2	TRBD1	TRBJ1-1	TGTGCCAGCACGACGGCTGACAGGGGTTACACTGAAGCTTTCTTT	CASTTADRGYTEAFF
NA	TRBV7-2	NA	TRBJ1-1	TGTGCCAGCAGCTTAGCGCTTCCAGGAGGGACTGAAGCTTTCTTT	CASSLALPGGTEAFF
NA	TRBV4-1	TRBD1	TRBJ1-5	TGCGCCAGCAGCCAAGATCAGGGAACAGGGGTGGGCCAGCCCCAGCATTTT	CASSQDQGTGVGQPQHF
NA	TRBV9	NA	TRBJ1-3	TGTGCCAGCAGCGTAGAAGGGTGGACTGGAAACACCATATATTTT	CASSVEGWTGNTIYF
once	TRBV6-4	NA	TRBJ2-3	TGTGCCAGCAGTCTCCTTCCCGGCACAGATACGCAGTATTTT	CASSLLPGTDTQYF
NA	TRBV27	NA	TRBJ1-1	TGTGCCAGCACCTCCTCTTGGCCGATTGGCGCTGAAGCTTTCTTT	CASTSSWPIGAEAFF
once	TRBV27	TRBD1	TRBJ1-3	TGTGCCAGCAGTTTTTGGAGACAGGGGGAAACTGGAAACACCATATATTTT	CASSFWRQGETGNTIYF
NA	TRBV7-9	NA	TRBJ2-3	TGTGCCAGCAGCCGCAGGGAGACAGATACGCAGTATTTT	CASSRRETDTQYF
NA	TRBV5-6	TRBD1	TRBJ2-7	TGTGCCAGCAGCACATGGACAGGGAGCTACGAGCAGTACTTC	CASSTWTGSYEQYF
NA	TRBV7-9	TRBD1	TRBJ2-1	TGTGCCAGCAGCTTAGTCCCGGGACAGGGCTCCTACAATGAGCAGTTCTTC	CASSLVPGQGSYNEQFF
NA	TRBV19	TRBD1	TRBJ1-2	TGTGCCAGTAGTACAAGTCATGGGACAGCTGGCTACACCTTC	CASSTSHGTAGYTF
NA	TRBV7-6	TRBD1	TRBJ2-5	TGTGCCAGCAGCTTAATGGCCTCGGCAGGGGGCCGGGAGACCCAGTACTTC	CASSLMASAGGRETQYF
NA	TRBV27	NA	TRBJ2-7	TGTGCCAGCAGTTTCGTAGGCTACGAGCAGTACTTC	CASSFVGYEQYF
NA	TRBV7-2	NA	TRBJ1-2	TGTGCCAGCAGTCCCAGCACAGGCTATGGCTACACCTTC	CASSPSTGYGYTF
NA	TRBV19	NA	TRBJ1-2	TGTGCCAGTAGTGCCATTCCGAGGTTAGGTAACTATGGCTACACCTTC	CASSAIPRLGNYGYTF
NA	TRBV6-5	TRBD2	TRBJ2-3	TGTGCCAGCAGTTACGCGCTAGCGGGGGGGCAAGATACGCAGTATTTT	CASSYALAGGQDTQYF
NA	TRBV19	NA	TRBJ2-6	TGTGCCAGTACCCTGAGCCGAAGACAAGCGAAGACTGGGGCCAACGTCCTGACTTTC	CASTLSRRQAKTGANVLTF
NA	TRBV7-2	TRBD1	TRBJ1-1	TGTGCCAGCAGCTTAGTGGGACAGGGCCCTGAAGCTTTCTTT	CASSLVGQGPEAFF
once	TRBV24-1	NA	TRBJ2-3	TGTGCCACCAGGCCCGGACAGAGCACAGATACGCAGTATTTT	CATRPGQSTDTQYF
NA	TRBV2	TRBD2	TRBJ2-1	TGTGCCAGCAGGGCCGGGACTAGCGGGGGGGGTGAGCAGTTCTTC	CASRAGTSGGGEQFF
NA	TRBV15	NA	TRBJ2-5	TGTGCCACCAGCAGCGACGGAGTGGCCCAGTACTTC	CATSSDGVAQYF
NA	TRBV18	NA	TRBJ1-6	TGTGCCAGCTCACCCTCGGGGCAAAATTCACCCCTCCACTTT	CASSPSGQNSPLHF
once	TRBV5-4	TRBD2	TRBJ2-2	TGTGCCAGCAGCCTAGGGGGACTAGCGGGGGCCAACACCGGGGAGCTGTTTTTT	CASSLGGLAGANTGELFF
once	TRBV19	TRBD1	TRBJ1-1	TGTGCCAGTACTCCGACAGGGGCCGGCACTGAAGCTTTCTTT	CASTPTGAGTEAFF
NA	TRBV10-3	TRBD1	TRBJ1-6	TGTGCCATCAGCGGGACAGATGATTCACCCCTCCACTTT	CAISGTDDSPLHF
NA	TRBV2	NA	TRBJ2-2	TGTGCCAGCAGTTCCATTCAGGCCGGGGAGCTGTTTTTT	CASSSIQAGELFF
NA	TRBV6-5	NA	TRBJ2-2	TGTGCCAGCAGTCGGACGTGGAACACCGGGGAGCTGTTTTTT	CASSRTWNTGELFF
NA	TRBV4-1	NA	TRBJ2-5	TGCGCCAGCAGCCAAGTGGGGGTGCGAGAGACCCAGTACTTC	CASSQVGVRETQYF
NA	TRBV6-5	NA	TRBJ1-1	TGTGCCAGCAGTACCCACAGGGATTGGAACACTGAAGCTTTCTTT	CASSTHRDWNTEAFF
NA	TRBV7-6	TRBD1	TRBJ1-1	TGTGCCAGCAGCCGACAGGGATTTACGAACACTGAAGCTTTCTTT	CASSRQGFTNTEAFF
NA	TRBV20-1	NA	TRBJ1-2	TGCAGTGCTAGTACAGGGATGAACTATGGCTACACCTTC	CSASTGMNYGYTF
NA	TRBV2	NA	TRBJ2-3	TGTGCCAGCAGGGATACAGCGGTGCCCAGCACAGATACGCAGTATTTT	CASRDTAVPSTDTQYF
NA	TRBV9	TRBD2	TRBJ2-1	TGTGCCAGCAGTGTTACCGGGACTAGCGGCAATGAGCAGTTCTTC	CASSVTGTSGNEQFF
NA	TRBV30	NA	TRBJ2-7	TGTGCCTGGGAATTCTCCTCCGAGCAGTACTTC	CAWEFSSEQYF
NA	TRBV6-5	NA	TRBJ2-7	TGTGCCAGCAGTCGGACGGGGCTTACTAGCTACGAGCAGTACTTC	CASSRTGLTSYEQYF
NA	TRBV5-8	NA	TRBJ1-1	TGTGCCAGCAGCTTGTTAGGGGGACGCACTGAAGCTTTCTTT	CASSLLGGRTEAFF
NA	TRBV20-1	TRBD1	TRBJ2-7	TGCAGTGCTAGTAGACAGGGCTCCTACGAGCAGTACTTC	CSASRQGSYEQYF
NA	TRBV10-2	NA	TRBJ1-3	TGCGCCAGCAGTGAGACTGGGGCTGGAAACACCATATATTTT	CASSETGAGNTIYF
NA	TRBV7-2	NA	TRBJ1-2	TGTGCCAGCAGCCCAGGACAGAGAACTGTTGGCTACACCTTC	CASSPGQRTVGYTF
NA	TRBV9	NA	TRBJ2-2	TGTGCCAGCAGCCTACAGGTGAACACCGGGGAGCTGTTTTTT	CASSLQVNTGELFF
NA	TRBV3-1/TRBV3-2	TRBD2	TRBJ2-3	TGTGCCAGCAGCCGGGCGGGGGGTGCCGTTGATACGCAGTATTTT	CASSRAGGAVDTQYF
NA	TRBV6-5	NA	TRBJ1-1	TGTGCCAGCAGTTACGGGGGATGGGGGGGCCACACTGAAGCTTTCTTT	CASSYGGWGGHTEAFF
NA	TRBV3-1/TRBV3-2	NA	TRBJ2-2	TGTGCCAGCAGCCAGGTCGGGGGTACCGGGGAGCTGTTTTTT	CASSQVGGTGELFF
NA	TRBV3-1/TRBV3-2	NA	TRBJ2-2	TGTGCCAGCAGCCACTGGGGCGGAAGTGCTACCGGGGAGCTGTTTTTT	CASSHWGGSATGELFF
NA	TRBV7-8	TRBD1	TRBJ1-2	TGTGCCAGCAGCCCGGACAGGTCTGAGGTCTACACCTTC	CASSPDRSEVYTF
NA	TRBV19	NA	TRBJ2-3	TGTGCCAGTAGTATCCCTGGGGGCCCCAGCACAGATACGCAGTATTTT	CASSIPGGPSTDTQYF
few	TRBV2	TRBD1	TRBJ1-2	TGTGCCAGCAGTCAGGGGACAGGGGGCCAACACGGCTACACCTTC	CASSQGTGGQHGYTF
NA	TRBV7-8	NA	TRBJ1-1	TGTGCCAGCAGCCAATGGGGGGGGTTGGATATGGAAGCTTTCTTT	CASSQWGGLDMEAFF
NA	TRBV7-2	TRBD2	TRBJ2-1	TGTGCCAGCAGCCAAAAAATAGGCTTAGCGGGCTCCTACAATGAGCAGTTCTTC	CASSQKIGLAGSYNEQFF
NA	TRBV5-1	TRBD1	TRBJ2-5	TGCGCCAGCAGCGTGGGACAGGGGGCGCCCGAGACCCAGTACTTC	CASSVGQGAPETQYF
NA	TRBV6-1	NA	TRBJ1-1	TGTGCCAGCAGTGAAAGTTTCCTGAACACTGAAGCTTTCTTT	CASSESFLNTEAFF
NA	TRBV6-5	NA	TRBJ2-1	TGTGCCAGCAGTTACTCGAAATATCAGTTCTTC	CASSYSKYQFF
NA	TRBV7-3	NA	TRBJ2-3	TGTGCCAGCAGCCCCACGGGCCCACCAACTCCAGATACGCAGTATTTT	CASSPTGPPTPDTQYF